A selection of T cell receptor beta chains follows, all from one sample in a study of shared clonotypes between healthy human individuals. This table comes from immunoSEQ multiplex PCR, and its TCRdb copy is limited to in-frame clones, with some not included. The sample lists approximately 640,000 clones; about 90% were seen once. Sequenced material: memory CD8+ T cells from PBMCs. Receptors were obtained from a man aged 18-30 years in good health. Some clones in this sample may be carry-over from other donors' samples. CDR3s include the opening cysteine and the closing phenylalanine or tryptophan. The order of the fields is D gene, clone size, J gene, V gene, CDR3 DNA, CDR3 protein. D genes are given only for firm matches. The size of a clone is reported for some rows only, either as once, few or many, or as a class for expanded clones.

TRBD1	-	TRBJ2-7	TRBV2	TGTGCCAGCAGTGAAGTCACAGGGGGCGAGGGCGAGCAGTACTTC	CASSEVTGGEGEQYF
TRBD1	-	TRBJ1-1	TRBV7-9	TGTGCCAGCAGCTCAAGAGACAGGGATACTGAAGCTTTCTTT	CASSSRDRDTEAFF
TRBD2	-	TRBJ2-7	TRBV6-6	TGTGCCACCTTGAGCGGGAGCTACGAGCAGTACTTC	CATLSGSYEQYF
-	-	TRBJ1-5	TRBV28	TGTGCCAGCAGTTTATCCCTCGGCCCCGCCAATCAGCCCCAGCATTTT	CASSLSLGPANQPQHF
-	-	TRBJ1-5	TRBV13	TGTGCCAGCAGCTTACGGGGGGCAGATAGCAATCAGCCCCAGCATTTT	CASSLRGADSNQPQHF
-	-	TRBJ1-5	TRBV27	TGTGCCAGCAGTTTATCGATAGACCTCCCCTTTGAGCCCCAGCATTTT	CASSLSIDLPFEPQHF
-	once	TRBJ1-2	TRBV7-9	TGTGCCAGCAGCCGTAACCTCCCCCCTCCAGGTCAGTCGGAGGGCTACACCTTC	CASSRNLPPPGQSEGYTF
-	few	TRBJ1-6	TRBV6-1	TGTGCCAGCAGTGAGGGGGGCCTCACTAATTCACCCCTCCACTTT	CASSEGGLTNSPLHF
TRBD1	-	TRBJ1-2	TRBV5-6	TGTGCCAGCAGCTTCGGGACAGGGGGTCGAAGGGGCTACACCTTC	CASSFGTGGRRGYTF
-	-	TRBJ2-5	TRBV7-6	TGTGCCAGCAGCCGGGGACTTGAGACCCAGTACTTC	CASSRGLETQYF
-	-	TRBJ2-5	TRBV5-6	TGTGCCAGCAGCTTGGCGACTAGTGGGACCCAGTACTTC	CASSLATSGTQYF
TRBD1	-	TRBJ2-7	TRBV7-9	TGTGCCAGCAGCTTAGAAAGGACAGGCTCCTACGAGCAGTACTTC	CASSLERTGSYEQYF
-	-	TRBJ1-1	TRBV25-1	TGTGTCAACTCAGGAGCTTTCTTT	CVNSGAFF
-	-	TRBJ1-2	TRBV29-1	TGCAGCGTTGTAGAGAGCCCCTATGGCTACACCTTC	CSVVESPYGYTF
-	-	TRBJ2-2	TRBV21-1	TGTGCCAGCAGCTATGGACAGGGAATATCCCGCAACACCGGGGAGCTGTTTTTT	CASSYGQGISRNTGELFF
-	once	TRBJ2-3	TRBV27	TGTGCCAGCAGTGGGGGGACAGCTACAGATACGCAGTATTTT	CASSGGTATDTQYF
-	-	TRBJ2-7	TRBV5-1	TGCGCCAGCAGCTTGGGACGGACCCCTGCCTACGAGCAGTACTTC	CASSLGRTPAYEQYF
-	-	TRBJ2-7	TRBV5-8	TGTGCCAGCAGCTCACCCCGGGACGGAGGATACGAGCAGTACTTC	CASSSPRDGGYEQYF
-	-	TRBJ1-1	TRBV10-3	TGTGCCATCAGTAGTGGGGCGACTGAAGCTTTCTTT	CAISSGATEAFF
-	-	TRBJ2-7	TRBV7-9	TGTGCCAGCAGCTTAGGGCCCACTGGCGAGCAGTACTTC	CASSLGPTGEQYF
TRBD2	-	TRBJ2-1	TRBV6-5	TGTGCCAGCAGATACGGGACTAGCGGGAGCAATGAGCAGTTCTTC	CASRYGTSGSNEQFF
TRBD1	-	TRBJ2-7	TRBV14	TGTGCCAGCAGCCAAGCCCTCGCCGGGACAGGGGGCGGAGGGCAGTACTTC	CASSQALAGTGGGGQYF
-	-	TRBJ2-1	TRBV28	TGTGCCAGCAGTTTCGAACCGTACAATGAGCAGTTCTTC	CASSFEPYNEQFF
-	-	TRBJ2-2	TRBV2	TGTGCCAGCAGTGGGACTATGTTCAAGAGGGACTCCAAAAAGAACACCGGGGAGCTGTTTTTT	CASSGTMFKRDSKKNTGELFF
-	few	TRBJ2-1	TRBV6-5	TGTGCCAGCAGGGACCCGGGACGGACGAATGAGCAGTTCTTC	CASRDPGRTNEQFF
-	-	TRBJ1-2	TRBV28	TGTGCCAGCATCTCACAAACCGACTACTATGGCTACACCTTC	CASISQTDYYGYTF
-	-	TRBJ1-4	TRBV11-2	TGTGCCAGCAGCTTATCCTACCGCCCAGACCATACAACTAATGAAAAACTGTTTTTT	CASSLSYRPDHTTNEKLFF
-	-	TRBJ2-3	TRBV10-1	TGCGCCAGCAGTGATAACAGGGCCAGCACAGATACGCAGTATTTT	CASSDNRASTDTQYF
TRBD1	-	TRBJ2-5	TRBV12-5	TGTGCTAGTGGTCCGGGGACAGGGGGCGAGACCCAGTACTTC	CASGPGTGGETQYF
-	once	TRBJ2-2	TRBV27	TGTGCCAGCGGCCGTAGCGGCTTACAGGGGACCGGGGAGCTGTTTTTT	CASGRSGLQGTGELFF
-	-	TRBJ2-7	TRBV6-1	TGTGCCAGCAGTGAACCGGGGGCGGCCTACGAGCAGTACTTC	CASSEPGAAYEQYF
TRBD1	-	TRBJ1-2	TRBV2	TGTGCCAGCAGGGGGACAGATTATGGCTACACCTTC	CASRGTDYGYTF
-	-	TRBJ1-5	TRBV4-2	TGTGCCAGCAGAAAGCAGGGGTTTCAGGAAGATAGCAATCAGCCCCAGCATTTT	CASRKQGFQEDSNQPQHF
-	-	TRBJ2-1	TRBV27	TGTGCCAGCAGTCCCAGAGCCTACAATGAGCAGTTCTTC	CASSPRAYNEQFF
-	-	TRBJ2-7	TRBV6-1	TGTGCCAGCAGTGATTTCCTCGAGCAGACCTACGAGCAGTACTTC	CASSDFLEQTYEQYF
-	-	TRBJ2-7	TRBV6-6	TGTGCCAGCAGCGGACGGATCTACGAGCAGTACTTC	CASSGRIYEQYF
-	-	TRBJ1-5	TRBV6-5	TGTGCCAGCAACGAAGGAGGGTGGGGTCAGCCCCAGCATTTT	CASNEGGWGQPQHF
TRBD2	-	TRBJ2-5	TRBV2	TGTGCCAGCAGAGGGGTAGCGGGATACCAAGAGACCCAGTACTTC	CASRGVAGYQETQYF
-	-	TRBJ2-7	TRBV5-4	TGTGCCAGCAGCTTGTCCTCCCCCAGGGGCTACGAGCAGTACTTC	CASSLSSPRGYEQYF
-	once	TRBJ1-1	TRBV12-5	TGTGCTAGTGGGGACACGAACACTGAAGCTTTCTTT	CASGDTNTEAFF
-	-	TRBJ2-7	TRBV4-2	TGTGCCAGCAGCCAAGGGGACAAGGGGGGCTACGAGCAGTACTTC	CASSQGDKGGYEQYF
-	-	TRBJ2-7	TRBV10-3	TGTGCCATCAGTTTCCCCCCGGCGGAGAACTCCTACGAGCAGTACTTC	CAISFPPAENSYEQYF
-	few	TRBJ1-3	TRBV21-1	TGTGCCAGCAGCCCAAGGGCGGCCCCCCGGCGGAGAAACACCATATATTTT	CASSPRAAPRRRNTIYF
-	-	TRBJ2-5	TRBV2	TGTGCCAGCAATTGGAACCGGGACATCCCGGGGACGTACCAAGAGACCCAGTACTTC	CASNWNRDIPGTYQETQYF
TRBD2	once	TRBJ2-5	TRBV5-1	TGCGCCAGCAGCTTGGTACAGTCTAGCGGGAGGGAGACCCAGTACTTC	CASSLVQSSGRETQYF
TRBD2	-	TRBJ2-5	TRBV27	TGTGCCAGCAGTTTATGGGTCCCGGGACTAGCGGGACAAGAGACCCAGTACTTC	CASSLWVPGLAGQETQYF
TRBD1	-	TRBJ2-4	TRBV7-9	TGTGCCAGCAGCTACTACGGACAGGGTTTGGCCAAAAACATTCAGTACTTC	CASSYYGQGLAKNIQYF
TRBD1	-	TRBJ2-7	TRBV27	TGTGCCAGCAGTCTCTCCGGGACAGGGTCAAACGAGCAGTACTTC	CASSLSGTGSNEQYF
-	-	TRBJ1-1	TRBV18	TGTGCCAGCTCACTCACAGGGTACCTAATGAACACTGAAGCTTTCTTT	CASSLTGYLMNTEAFF
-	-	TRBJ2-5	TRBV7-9	TGTGCCAGCAGCTTCCGGGAGAGAGAGACCCAGTACTTC	CASSFRERETQYF
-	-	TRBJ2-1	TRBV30	TGTGCCTGGGGCGGCTACAATGAGCAGTTCTTC	CAWGGYNEQFF
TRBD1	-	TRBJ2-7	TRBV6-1	TGTGCCAGCAGTGAGAGCGTGACAGGGGTCTACGAGCAGTACTTC	CASSESVTGVYEQYF
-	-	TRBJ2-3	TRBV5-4	TGTGCCAGCAGCGTGACGGGGCTTAGCACAGATACGCAGTATTTT	CASSVTGLSTDTQYF
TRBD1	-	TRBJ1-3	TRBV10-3	TGTGCCATCTTTGAGGGGGCGCCGGGAAACACCATATATTTT	CAIFEGAPGNTIYF
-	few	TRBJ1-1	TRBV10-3	TGTGCCATCAGTGCCGAGTTTTGGGCTGAAGCTTTCTTT	CAISAEFWAEAFF
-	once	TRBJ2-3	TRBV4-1	TGCGCCAGCAGCCAAGTTTCCTCAAGCACAGATACGCAGTATTTT	CASSQVSSSTDTQYF
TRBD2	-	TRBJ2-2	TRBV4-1	TGCGCCAGCAGCCGAGGGAGTACGGGAGGCTACCCGGCCGGGGAGCTGTTTTTT	CASSRGSTGGYPAGELFF
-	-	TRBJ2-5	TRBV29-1	TGCAGCGGTTTGGTCGGGCGGTTACAAGAGACCCAGTACTTC	CSGLVGRLQETQYF
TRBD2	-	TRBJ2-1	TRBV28	TGTGCCAGCAGTTTATCTCTAGCGGGAGATGAGCAGTTCTTC	CASSLSLAGDEQFF